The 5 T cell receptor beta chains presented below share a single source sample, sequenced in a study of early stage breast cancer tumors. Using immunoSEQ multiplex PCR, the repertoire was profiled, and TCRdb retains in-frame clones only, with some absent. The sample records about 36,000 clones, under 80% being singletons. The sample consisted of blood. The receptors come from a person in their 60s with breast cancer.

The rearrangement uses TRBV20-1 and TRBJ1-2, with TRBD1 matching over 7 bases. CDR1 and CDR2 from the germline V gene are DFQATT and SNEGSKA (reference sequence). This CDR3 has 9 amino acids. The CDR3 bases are TGCCAGACAGGGTATGGCTACACCTTC. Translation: CQTGYGYTF.

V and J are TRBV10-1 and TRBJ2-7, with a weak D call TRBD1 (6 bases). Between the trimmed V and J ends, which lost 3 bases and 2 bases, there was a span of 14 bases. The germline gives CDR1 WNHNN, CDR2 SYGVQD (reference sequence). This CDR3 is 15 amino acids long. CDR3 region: CASSDWGPAPYEQYF. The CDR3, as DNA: TGCGCCAGCAGTGATTGGGGGCCGGCCCCCTACGAGCAGTACTTC.

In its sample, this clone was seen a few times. Written as DNA, the CDR3 is TGTGCCAGCAGCGTAGGGCAGGGCCATGGCTACACCTTC. Protein product: CASSVGQGHGYTF. The chain links TRBV9 to TRBJ1-2; D is possibly TRBD1 (5 bases). V was shortened by 0 bases and J by 6 bases, with 9 bases between the two germline ends. The CDR3 runs 13 residues. Germline assignment: CDR1 SGDLS and CDR2 YYNGEE. Complete variable domain (other parts from reference TRBV9 and TRBJ1-2): DSGVTQTPKHLITATGQRVTLRCSPRSGDLSVYWYQQSLDQGLQFLIQYYNGEERAKGNILERFSAQQFPDLHSELNLSSLELGDSALYFCASSVGQGHGYTFGSGTRLTVV.

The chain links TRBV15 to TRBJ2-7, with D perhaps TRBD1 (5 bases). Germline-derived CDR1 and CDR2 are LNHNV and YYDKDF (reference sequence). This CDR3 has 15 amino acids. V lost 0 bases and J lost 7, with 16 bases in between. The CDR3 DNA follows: TGTGCCACCAGCAGAGATTCCCAGGGTTATCGGGAGCAGTACTTC. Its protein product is CATSRDSQGYREQYF.

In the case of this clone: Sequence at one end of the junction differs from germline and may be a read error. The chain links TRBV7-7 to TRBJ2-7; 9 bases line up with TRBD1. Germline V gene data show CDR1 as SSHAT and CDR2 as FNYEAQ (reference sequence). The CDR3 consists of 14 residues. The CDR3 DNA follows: TGTGCTAGCATCACGGACAGGGGCTCCTACGAGCAGTACTTC. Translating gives CASITDRGSYEQYF.